This T cell receptor (beta chain) was retrieved from a study of patients and donors after allogeneic stem cell transplantation. This clonotype was found a few times. V lost 0 bases, J lost 2 bases, and 8 bases lay in between. The CDR3 is 15 residues long. The V gene's germline CDR1 is LGHNA and CDR2 YSLEER. TCRdb used MiXCR to reprocess the RT-PCR reads, holding one entry per CDR3 protein. The sample includes some 30,000 distinct CDR3 sequences, about two fifths of them seen just once. The genes are TRBV4-3 and TRBJ2-4; D unclear. Sequences were obtained from blood, either unsorted or a sorted T cell fraction (not recorded which). This receptor was taken from a human donor who was either an allogeneic HSCT recipient or a stem cell or donor lymphocyte infusion donor (not recorded which). It is not recorded whose cells these are; they may come from a transplant donor. The CDR3 nucleotides read TGCGCCAGCAGCCAAGATTACAGACCCAAAAACATTCAGTACTTC. Amino acid sequence: CASSQDYRPKNIQYF.